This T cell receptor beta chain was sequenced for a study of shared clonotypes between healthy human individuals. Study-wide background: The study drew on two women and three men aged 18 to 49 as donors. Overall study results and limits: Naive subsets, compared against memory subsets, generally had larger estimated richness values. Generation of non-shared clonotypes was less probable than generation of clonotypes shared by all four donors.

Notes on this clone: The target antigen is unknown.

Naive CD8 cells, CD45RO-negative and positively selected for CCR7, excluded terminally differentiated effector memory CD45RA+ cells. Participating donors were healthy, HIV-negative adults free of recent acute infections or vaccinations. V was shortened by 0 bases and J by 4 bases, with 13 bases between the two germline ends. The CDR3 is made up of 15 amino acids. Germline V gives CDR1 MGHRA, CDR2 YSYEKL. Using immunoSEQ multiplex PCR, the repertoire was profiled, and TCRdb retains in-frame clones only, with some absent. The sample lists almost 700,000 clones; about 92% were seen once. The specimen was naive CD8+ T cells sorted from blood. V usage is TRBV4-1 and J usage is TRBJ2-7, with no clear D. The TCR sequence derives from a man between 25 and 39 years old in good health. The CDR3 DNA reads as TGCGCCAGCAGCCAAGAGCCAGGACGAGGATACGAGCAGTACTTC. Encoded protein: CASSQEPGRGYEQYF.